This TCR beta chain derives from a study of T cell changes during pregnancy in multiple sclerosis. The CDR3 is 14 amino acids. CDR1 is LNHDA, CDR2 SQIVND, per germline (reference sequence). The V segment lost 7 bases and the J segment 8 bases; nucleotides outside the gene matches: 10. Profiled with immunoSEQ multiplex PCR; TCRdb holds only in-frame clones, not every one. The sample has around 100,000 clones; more than 85% are singletons. The rearrangement links TRBV19 to TRBJ1-4; the match to TRBD1 covers 7 bases. The sequencing used peripheral blood, collected in the third trimester of pregnancy. This TCR was recovered from a female donor with multiple sclerosis, enrolled in a pregnancy study. CDR3 amino acids: CASNRGQHNEKLFF. The CDR3 coding sequence is TGTGCCAGTAACCGGGGACAGCATAACGAAAAACTGTTTTTT.